This TCR beta chain was documented in a study of T-cell reconstitution after alpha-beta-depleted transplantation in children. Ten or more counts support this clonotype. A TCRbeta library incorporating unique molecular identifiers was prepared. TCRdb reprocessed the PCR reads with MiXCR, giving one entry per CDR3 protein. The sample holds around 600,000 distinct CDR3 sequences, under 12% seen once. This CDR3 is built from 13 residues. Per the germline V gene, CDR1 is LNHNV and CDR2 is YYDKDF (reference sequence). Trimming removed 1 base from V and 3 bases from J, with 7 bases in between. The V call is TRBV15, the J call TRBJ2-7, with D possibly being TRBD1 (6 bases). The material was PBMCs from the stem cell graft donor, obtained from the stem cell graft. The TCR was taken from a human donor who donated a stem cell graft to a child with acute myeloid leukemia. CDR3 sequence (DNA): TGTGCCACCAGCAGAGGGGGGCTCTACGAGCAGTACTTC. It yields the protein CATSRGGLYEQYF.